This T cell receptor (beta chain) was recorded in a study of control samples from healthy donors and cancer patients. The data were produced by immunoSEQ multiplex PCR, yet TCRdb's version contains in-frame clones alone and is incomplete. This sample carries some 17,000 clones, 70% to 90% of them seen once, and the ten largest clones take less than 35%. V was shortened by 0 bases and J by 6 bases, with 6 bases between the two germline ends. The CDR3 has 13 residues. Germline CDR1 reads LNHDA; CDR2 reads SQIVND (reference sequence). This TCR was sampled from a man in his 60s with head and neck cancer. The sample consisted of PBMCs. The chain uses TRBV19 and TRBJ1-5; no firm D call. For the CDR3, the DNA is TGTGCCAGTAGTATAGATGGAGGTCAGCCCCAGCATTTT. This gives the protein CASSIDGGQPQHF.